This TCR beta chain was captured in a study of vaccination and CD4 T cells after COVID-19. The treatment: roughly ten-day PBMC culture with coronavirus spike peptide pools or control peptides (ViraFEST assay). CDR1 LNHNV and CDR2 YYDKDF come from the germline V gene (reference sequence). V gave up 4 bases and J gave up 1 base, with 13 bases separating them. This CDR3 region has 16 residues. Concerning this clonotype itself: Antigen specificity is unknown.

Scientists ran DNA taken from cultured CD4+ T cells through the Oncomine TCR Beta short-read assay for sequencing. Using its own MiXCR run on the PCR reads, TCRdb lists one record per CDR3 protein. The data show some 11,000 distinct CDR3 sequences, roughly 82% seen once. The V call is TRBV15, the J call TRBJ2-2, with D possibly being TRBD1 or TRBD2 (6 bases each). The source is a human donor who had recovered from COVID-19. Source material: CD4+ T cells from blood, cultured in vitro. Here the CDR3 reads CATSTGGGLNTGELFF. The DNA of the CDR3 is TGTGCCACCAGCACCGGGGGCGGTTTGAACACCGGGGAGCTGTTTTTT.